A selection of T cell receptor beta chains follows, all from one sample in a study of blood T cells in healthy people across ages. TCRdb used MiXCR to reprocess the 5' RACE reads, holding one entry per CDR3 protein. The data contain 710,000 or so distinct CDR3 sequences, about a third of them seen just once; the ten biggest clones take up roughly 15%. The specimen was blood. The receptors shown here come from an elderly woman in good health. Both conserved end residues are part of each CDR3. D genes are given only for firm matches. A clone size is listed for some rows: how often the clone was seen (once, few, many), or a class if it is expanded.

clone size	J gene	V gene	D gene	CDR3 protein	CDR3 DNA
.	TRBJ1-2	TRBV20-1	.	CSASGGRDGYTF	TGCAGTGCTAGTGGGGGGAGGGATGGCTACACCTTC
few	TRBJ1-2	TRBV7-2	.	CASSLEPRPGENGYTF	TGTGCCAGCAGCTTAGAACCTCGGCCGGGAGAAAATGGCTACACCTTC
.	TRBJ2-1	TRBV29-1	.	CTFLPPFSYNEQFF	TGCACCTTTCTCCCCCCTTTCTCCTACAATGAGCAGTTCTTC
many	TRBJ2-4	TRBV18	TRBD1	CASSHLGQAQAKNIQYF	TGTGCCAGCTCCCACCTTGGACAGGCTCAAGCCAAAAACATTCAGTACTTC
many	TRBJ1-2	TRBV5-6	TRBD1	CASSLITGEGYTF	TGTGCCAGCAGCTTGATAACAGGGGAAGGCTACACCTTC
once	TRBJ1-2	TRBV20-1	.	CSAPRGNGYTF	TGCAGTGCCCCGAGGGGGAATGGCTACACCTTC
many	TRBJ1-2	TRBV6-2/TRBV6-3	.	CASRLGFGGYTF	TGTGCCAGCAGGCTGGGGTTCGGCGGCTACACCTTC
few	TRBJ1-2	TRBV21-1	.	CASREGAGKGYGYTF	TGTGCCAGCAGGGAAGGGGCGGGGAAAGGCTATGGCTACACCTTC
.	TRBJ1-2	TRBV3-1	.	CASSDYGTPASLYGYTF	TGTGCCAGCAGCGATTACGGGACCCCCGCTAGTCTCTATGGCTACACCTTC
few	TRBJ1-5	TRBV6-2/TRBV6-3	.	CASSRILSPQHF	TGTGCCAGCAGCCGTATCCTGTCGCCCCAGCATTTT
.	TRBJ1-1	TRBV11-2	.	CASGGGTEAFF	TGTGCCAGCGGAGGAGGGACAGAAGCTTTCTTT
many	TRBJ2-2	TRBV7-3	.	CASSSDGSIRKSGELFF	TGTGCCAGCAGCTCGGACGGGTCCATCAGAAAATCCGGGGAGCTGTTTTTT
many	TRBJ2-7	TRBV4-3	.	CASSQDLGGTYEQYF	TGCGCCAGCAGCCAAGATCTAGGCGGTACCTACGAGCAGTACTTC
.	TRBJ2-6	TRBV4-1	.	CASSRGTGPSGANVLTF	TGCGCCAGCAGCCGTGGGACTGGGCCCTCTGGGGCCAACGTCCTGACTTTC